Listed below are T cell receptor beta chains from one sample, sequenced in a study of spatial heterogeneity in lung cancer. TCRdb reanalysed the 5' RACE reads using MiXCR and keeps one entry per CDR3 protein. The profile shows some 40,000 distinct CDR3 sequences, approximately 3.1% of them singletons. This sample comprised normal lung tissue next to the tumor, obtained at surgery. The receptor source for this set is a male donor with early-stage non-small cell lung cancer. Each CDR3 is given with its conserved first and last residue. Each record gives: J gene, clone size, D gene, V gene, CDR3 DNA, CDR3 protein. D genes are given only for firm matches. Size tells how often a clone was seen (once, few, many) or the class of an expanded clone, and some rows leave it out.

j_call: TRBJ2-1
clone_size: few
d_call: TRBD1
v_call: TRBV2
cdr3_nt: TGTGCCACAAAACAGGGGTCCTACAATGAGCAGTTCTTC
cdr3_aa: CATKQGSYNEQFF

j_call: TRBJ2-2
clone_size: many
d_call: -
v_call: TRBV6-5
cdr3_nt: TGTGCCAGCAGGGCTGGGACAGGGGAGCTGTTTTTT
cdr3_aa: CASRAGTGELFF

j_call: TRBJ2-1
clone_size: many
d_call: -
v_call: TRBV7-9
cdr3_nt: TGTGCCAGCAGATCCCCAAGGGATGAGCAGTTCTTC
cdr3_aa: CASRSPRDEQFF

j_call: TRBJ1-2
clone_size: many
d_call: -
v_call: TRBV7-2
cdr3_nt: TGTGCCAGCAGCGCCGACCGCGCTACACACTATGGCTACACCTTC
cdr3_aa: CASSADRATHYGYTF

j_call: TRBJ2-7
clone_size: many
d_call: -
v_call: TRBV7-2
cdr3_nt: TGTGCCAGCAGCTTAGCCCGGGACGGTGAGCAGTACTTC
cdr3_aa: CASSLARDGEQYF

j_call: TRBJ2-7
clone_size: many
d_call: -
v_call: TRBV6-6
cdr3_nt: TGTGCCAGCAGTTACTCCGGGGGCTTGAACGAGCAGTACTTC
cdr3_aa: CASSYSGGLNEQYF

j_call: TRBJ1-5
clone_size: many
d_call: TRBD1
v_call: TRBV20-1
cdr3_nt: TGCAGTGCTAGAGACGCCGGGACAGGGCAAGATCAGCCCCAGCATTTT
cdr3_aa: CSARDAGTGQDQPQHF

j_call: TRBJ2-5
clone_size: many
d_call: TRBD2
v_call: TRBV11-2
cdr3_nt: TGTGCCAGCAGCTTAGGTCTAGCGGGGGGACTACCCCAAGAGACCCAGTACTTC
cdr3_aa: CASSLGLAGGLPQETQYF

j_call: TRBJ2-7
clone_size: few
d_call: -
v_call: TRBV12-3/TRBV12-4
cdr3_nt: TGTGCCAGCAGTCCCGGGGGGCGCTACGAGCAGTACTTC
cdr3_aa: CASSPGGRYEQYF

j_call: TRBJ1-6
clone_size: few
d_call: -
v_call: TRBV2
cdr3_nt: TGTGCCAGCAGTGAATTCAGGGACTTCTCCAATTCACCCCTCCACTTT
cdr3_aa: CASSEFRDFSNSPLHF

j_call: TRBJ2-1
clone_size: many
d_call: TRBD1
v_call: TRBV7-9
cdr3_nt: TGTGCCAGCAGCCCGGGAAGAGGGGGCACCGATGAGCAGTTCTTC
cdr3_aa: CASSPGRGGTDEQFF

j_call: TRBJ1-4
clone_size: many
d_call: TRBD1
v_call: TRBV5-1
cdr3_nt: TGCGCCAGCAGCTTTGGACAGGGAGATGAAAAACTGTTTTTT
cdr3_aa: CASSFGQGDEKLFF

j_call: TRBJ1-5
clone_size: many
d_call: -
v_call: TRBV20-1
cdr3_nt: TGCAGTGCTCTCTCGGGCCCCCTTCAGCCCCAGCATTTT
cdr3_aa: CSALSGPLQPQHF

j_call: TRBJ2-3
clone_size: many
d_call: TRBD2
v_call: TRBV25-1
cdr3_nt: TGTGCCAGCAGTGAATATTGGCTAGCGGGCCCCGAGGGGAGCACAGATACGCAGTATTTT
cdr3_aa: CASSEYWLAGPEGSTDTQYF

j_call: TRBJ1-1
clone_size: -
d_call: TRBD1
v_call: TRBV6-1
cdr3_nt: TGTGCCAGCAGCGCCCTGGACAGGGGACGAAAGGAAGCTTTCTTT
cdr3_aa: CASSALDRGRKEAFF

j_call: TRBJ2-3
clone_size: few
d_call: TRBD1
v_call: TRBV5-1
cdr3_nt: TGCGCCAGCAGCTTACAACCTACAGGGGGATCTGCAGATACGCAGTATTTT
cdr3_aa: CASSLQPTGGSADTQYF

j_call: TRBJ2-7
clone_size: many
d_call: -
v_call: TRBV10-3
cdr3_nt: TGTGCCATCAGTTCGGGAACCTACGAGCAGTACTTC
cdr3_aa: CAISSGTYEQYF

j_call: TRBJ2-2
clone_size: many
d_call: -
v_call: TRBV12-3/TRBV12-4
cdr3_nt: TGTGCCAGCAGACAAGTCCCGACAGCCCAAAACACCGGGGAGCTGTTTTTT
cdr3_aa: CASRQVPTAQNTGELFF